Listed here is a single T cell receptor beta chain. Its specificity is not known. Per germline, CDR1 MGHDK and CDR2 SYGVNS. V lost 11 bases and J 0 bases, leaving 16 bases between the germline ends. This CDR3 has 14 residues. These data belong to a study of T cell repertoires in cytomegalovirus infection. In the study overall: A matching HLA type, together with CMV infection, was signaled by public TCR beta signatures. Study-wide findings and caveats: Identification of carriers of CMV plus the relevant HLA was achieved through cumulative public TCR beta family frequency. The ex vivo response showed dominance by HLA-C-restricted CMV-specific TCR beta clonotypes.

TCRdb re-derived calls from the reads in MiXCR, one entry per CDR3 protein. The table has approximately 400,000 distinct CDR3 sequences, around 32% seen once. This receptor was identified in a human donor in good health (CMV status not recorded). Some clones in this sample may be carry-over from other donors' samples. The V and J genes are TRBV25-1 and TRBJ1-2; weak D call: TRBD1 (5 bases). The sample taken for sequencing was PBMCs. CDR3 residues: CASGESGPNYGYTF. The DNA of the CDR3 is TGTGCCTCTGGGGAGTCAGGGCCTAACTATGGCTACACCTTC.